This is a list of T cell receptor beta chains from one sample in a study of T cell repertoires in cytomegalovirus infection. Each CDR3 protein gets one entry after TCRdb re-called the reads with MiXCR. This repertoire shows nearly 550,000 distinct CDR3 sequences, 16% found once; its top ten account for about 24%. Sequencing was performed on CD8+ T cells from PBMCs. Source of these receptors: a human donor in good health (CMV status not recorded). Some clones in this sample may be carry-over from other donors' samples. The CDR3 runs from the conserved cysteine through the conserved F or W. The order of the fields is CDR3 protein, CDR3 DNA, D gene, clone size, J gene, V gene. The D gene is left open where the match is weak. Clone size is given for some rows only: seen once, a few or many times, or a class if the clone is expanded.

cdr3_aa: CASRLAGSTDTQYF
cdr3_nt: TGTGCCAGCCGGTTAGCGGGGAGCACAGATACGCAGTATTTT
d_call: TRBD2
clone_size: once
j_call: TRBJ2-3
v_call: TRBV27

cdr3_aa: CTTGSRTGELFF
cdr3_nt: TGTACTACAGGGAGTCGGACCGGGGAGCTGTTTTTT
d_call: -
clone_size: few
j_call: TRBJ2-2
v_call: TRBV27

cdr3_aa: CASSDTGGYTF
cdr3_nt: TGTGCCAGCTCCGATACGGGTGGCTACACCTTC
d_call: -
clone_size: few
j_call: TRBJ1-2
v_call: TRBV6-1

cdr3_aa: CASSLAPARRLSLSYEQYF
cdr3_nt: TGTGCCAGCAGTTTAGCCCCTGCCAGGAGACTAAGTCTCTCCTACGAGCAGTACTTC
d_call: -
clone_size: many
j_call: TRBJ2-7
v_call: TRBV28

cdr3_aa: CASSYSGGPTDTQYF
cdr3_nt: TGTGCCAGCAGTTATAGCGGGGGACCCACAGATACGCAGTATTTT
d_call: TRBD2
clone_size: few
j_call: TRBJ2-3
v_call: TRBV12-3/TRBV12-4

cdr3_aa: CAATGEGTGELFF
cdr3_nt: TGTGCCGCTACAGGGGAAGGAACCGGGGAGCTGTTTTTT
d_call: TRBD1
clone_size: -
j_call: TRBJ2-2
v_call: TRBV6-6

cdr3_aa: CASNLEGGGDGYTF
cdr3_nt: TGTGCCAGCAATCTCGAAGGCGGGGGAGATGGCTACACCTTC
d_call: -
clone_size: -
j_call: TRBJ1-2
v_call: TRBV2

cdr3_aa: CASRDTELNYGYTF
cdr3_nt: TGTGCCAGCAGGGACACCGAGTTGAACTATGGCTACACCTTC
d_call: -
clone_size: -
j_call: TRBJ1-2
v_call: TRBV12-3/TRBV12-4

cdr3_aa: CASSLLATPSSYEQYF
cdr3_nt: TGTGCCAGCAGCTTGCTTGCGACACCCAGCTCCTACGAGCAGTACTTC
d_call: -
clone_size: -
j_call: TRBJ2-7
v_call: TRBV5-8

cdr3_aa: CTIRSYEQYF
cdr3_nt: TGTACCATCCGATCCTACGAGCAGTACTTC
d_call: -
clone_size: -
j_call: TRBJ2-7
v_call: TRBV2

cdr3_aa: CASTRSLADLHEQYF
cdr3_nt: TGTGCCAGCACTCGATCGCTAGCGGACCTCCACGAGCAGTACTTC
d_call: TRBD2
clone_size: many
j_call: TRBJ2-7
v_call: TRBV6-6

cdr3_aa: CASSESPYEQYF
cdr3_nt: TGTGCCAGCAGTGAATCTCCCTACGAGCAGTACTTC
d_call: -
clone_size: many
j_call: TRBJ2-7
v_call: TRBV25-1

cdr3_aa: CASSSGSYNQPQHF
cdr3_nt: TGTGCCAGCAGTTCCGGGTCCTATAATCAGCCCCAGCATTTT
d_call: -
clone_size: few
j_call: TRBJ1-5
v_call: TRBV7-9

cdr3_aa: CASSWNSQSPTGELFF
cdr3_nt: TGTGCCAGCAGTTGGAACAGCCAAAGCCCCACCGGGGAGCTGTTTTTT
d_call: -
clone_size: few
j_call: TRBJ2-2
v_call: TRBV28

cdr3_aa: CASSPRGMYYGYTF
cdr3_nt: TGTGCCAGCAGCCCACGGGGGATGTACTATGGCTACACCTTC
d_call: -
clone_size: many
j_call: TRBJ1-2
v_call: TRBV7-9

cdr3_aa: CASSEGSLSGNGNTIYF
cdr3_nt: TGTGCCAGCAGTGAAGGATCTCTATCCGGGAACGGAAACACCATATATTTT
d_call: -
clone_size: many
j_call: TRBJ1-3
v_call: TRBV6-1

cdr3_aa: CASSFGRGDYNEQFF
cdr3_nt: TGTGCCAGCAGCTTCGGGAGGGGGGACTACAATGAGCAGTTCTTC
d_call: TRBD2
clone_size: many
j_call: TRBJ2-1
v_call: TRBV7-8